What follows are 21 T cell receptor beta chains derived from one specimen sequenced in a study of T cell changes during pregnancy in multiple sclerosis. Clones were sequenced by immunoSEQ multiplex PCR, and TCRdb holds only the in-frame ones, with some missing. The sample includes some 49,000 clones, 91% of them seen just once. The sample consisted of CD8+ T cells from peripheral blood mononuclear cells, taken in the second trimester of pregnancy. The receptors shown here come from a female donor with multiple sclerosis, enrolled in a pregnancy study.

V gene TRBV7-3 combines with J gene TRBJ1-1, with TRBD1 matching 8 bases. V shed 6 bases, J shed 5 bases, and the junction held 11 bases outside the gene matches. This CDR3 is built from 15 residues. The germline gives CDR1 SGHTA, CDR2 FQGTGA. In DNA, the CDR3 is TGTGCCAGCAGTGATAATGGGCAGGGGGCGACTGAAGCTTTCTTT. This translates into CASSDNGQGATEAFF.

The rearrangement uses TRBV30 and TRBJ1-5, with TRBD1 as a possible D gene (5 bases). V lost 2 bases and J 3 bases, leaving 11 bases between the germline ends. The CDR3 is 14 amino acids. Germline V gene lookup returns CDR1 GTSNPN and CDR2 SVGIG (reference sequence). The chain's CDR3 is CAWSTRQINQPQHF. DNA of the CDR3: TGTGCCTGGAGTACCCGACAGATCAATCAGCCCCAGCATTTT.

This chain joins TRBV6-4 and TRBJ2-2, with 12 bases fitting TRBD2. Germline V gene sequence: CDR1 MRHNA, CDR2 SNTAGT. The length of the CDR3 is 14 residues. V lost 5 bases and J lost 7; bases outside the gene matches: 2. The CDR3: CASSSGLAGGELFF. CDR3 DNA sequence: TGTGCCAGCAGTTCGGGACTAGCGGGCGGGGAGCTGTTTTTT.

The rearrangement uses TRBV4-3 and TRBJ2-1; 11 positions agree with TRBD2. Germline CDR1 is LGHNA and CDR2 is YSLEER. V shed 1 base and J 6 bases; nucleotides not matched to a gene: 11. CDR3 length: 18 amino acids. The CDR3, as DNA: TGCGCCAGCAGCCAAGGGACTAGCGGGTGGGATGGGCCCAATGAGCAGTTCTTC. This sequence encodes CASSQGTSGWDGPNEQFF.

In DNA form, the CDR3 reads TGTGCCAGCAGCATTAGCGGGGGGACAAACACCGGGGAGCTGTTTTTT. It specifies CASSISGGTNTGELFF. V is TRBV7-6 and J is TRBJ2-2; 10 bases agree with TRBD2. This CDR3 has 16 amino acids. CDR1 and CDR2 from the germline V gene are SGHVS and FNYEAQ. Trimming cost V 5 bases and J 2 bases; bases outside gene matches: 5.

The chain links TRBV19 to TRBJ1-2; 7 positions match TRBD1. This CDR3 comprises 15 residues. CDR1 is LNHDA, CDR2 SQIVND, per germline (reference sequence). The junction had 6 bases not matched to a gene; V was cut back by 5 bases and J by 0 bases. The CDR3 nucleotides are TGTGCCAGTAGTCCCGGGACAGCAGCTAACTATGGCTACACCTTC. Translation gives CASSPGTAANYGYTF.

The chain is built from TRBV7-9 and TRBJ1-1, with 9 bases aligning to TRBD1. With 5 bases clipped from V and 11 bases from J, the junction kept 21 bases outside the gene matches. This CDR3 spans 17 amino acids. In germline, CDR1 is SEHNR, CDR2 FQNEAQ (reference sequence). Written as DNA, the CDR3 is TGTGCCAGCAGCGGGAATGCACCGGGACAGGGAGGCTCGGGTGCTTTCTTT. Translation gives CASSGNAPGQGGSGAFF.

V usage is TRBV9 and J usage is TRBJ1-3; D might be TRBD1 (6 bases). With 3 bases removed from V and 0 bases from J, the gap between germline ends came to 13 bases. CDR1 and CDR2 (germline): SGDLS, YYNGEE. This CDR3 comprises 16 residues. This CDR3 reads CASSGDNTYSGNTIYF. Here the CDR3 DNA reads TGTGCCAGCAGCGGGGACAATACCTACTCTGGAAACACCATATATTTT.

The chain links TRBV6-5 to TRBJ1-1, with D tentatively TRBD1 (5 bases). V was cut by 4 bases and J by 8 bases, with 8 bases left in between. Germline V lookup: CDR1 MNHEY, CDR2 SVGAGI. The CDR3 covers 11 residues. The CDR3 bases are TGTGCCAGCAGTTTTGACAGAGAAGCTTTCTTT. Amino acid sequence: CASSFDREAFF.

This chain uses TRBV11-2 with TRBJ2-7; TRBD2 agrees at 11 bases. Germline assignment: CDR1 SGHAT and CDR2 FQNNGV. V gave up 8 bases and J gave up 4 bases; unmatched junction bases: 7. There are 14 residues in the CDR3. The chain's CDR3 is CASAAGTSGYEQYF. CDR3 nucleotides: TGTGCCAGCGCAGCGGGGACTAGCGGATACGAGCAGTACTTC.

The CDR3 coding sequence is TGCGCCAGCAGCCAAGGGAGGGGTAATGAGCAGTTCTTC. Protein sequence: CASSQGRGNEQFF. The rearrangement joins TRBV4-3 to TRBJ2-1, with a tentative D call TRBD2 (6 bases). Germline values: CDR1 LGHNA, CDR2 YSLEER. The CDR3 has 13 residues. Trimming left V 1 base short and J 7 bases short, with 8 bases between.

The rearrangement links TRBV7-3 to TRBJ1-1; no reliable D call. V lost 3 bases and J 1 base, leaving 6 bases between the germline ends. Germline V gene data show CDR1 as SGHTA and CDR2 as FQGTGA. CDR3 length: 13 residues. CDR3 loop: CASSFEGNTEAFF. In DNA, the CDR3 is TGTGCCAGCAGCTTTGAGGGGAACACTGAAGCTTTCTTT.

This rearrangement joins TRBV7-9 to TRBJ1-1; 10 nucleotides line up with TRBD1. From germline, CDR1 is SEHNR and CDR2 FQNEAQ (reference sequence). CDR3 size: 15 residues. J was trimmed by 4 bases and V by 3 bases; bases with no gene match: 5. The CDR3 spells CASSFRGQGSTEAFF. The DNA of the CDR3 is TGTGCCAGCAGCTTTCGGGGACAGGGGAGCACTGAAGCTTTCTTT. Supplemented by reference TRBV7-9 and TRBJ1-1, the full variable domain reads DTGVSQNPRHKITKRGQNVTFRCDPISEHNRLYWYRQTLGQGPEFLTYFQNEAQLEKSRLLSDRFSAERPKGSFSTLEIQRTEQGDSAMYLCASSFRGQGSTEAFFGQGTRLTVV.

The chain is built from TRBV19 and TRBJ1-1; D ambiguous. Germline lookup yields CDR1 LNHDA and CDR2 SQIVND (reference sequence). The V end was cut by 3 bases, the J end by 10 bases, with 12 bases between. This CDR3 contains 12 residues. The CDR3: CASSIGIARAFF. CDR3 nucleotide sequence: TGTGCCAGTAGTATCGGGATAGCGAGAGCTTTCTTT.

The V and J genes are TRBV25-1 and TRBJ1-4; a possible D gene is TRBD1 (6 bases). The V end was cut by 6 bases, the J end by 8 bases, with 13 bases between. CDR3 length: 13 residues. Germline CDR1 MGHDK, CDR2 SYGVNS. In DNA form, the CDR3 reads TGTGCCAGCAGGACCGGGACACGAGAAAAACTGTTTTTT. Its protein product is CASRTGTREKLFF.

This clone was seen only once. The J gene is TRBJ1-6, the V gene TRBV19, with 7 bases identical to TRBD1. The CDR3 runs 15 residues. The J segment lost 10 bases and the V segment lost 1 base, leaving 7 bases of the junction unmatched. Per germline, CDR1 LNHDA and CDR2 SQIVND (reference sequence). The CDR3 spells CASSIGGTAASPLHF. The CDR3 DNA sequence: TGTGCCAGTAGTATAGGGGGGACAGCTGCATCACCCCTCCACTTT.

This clone came up a few times. This rearrangement joins TRBV15 to TRBJ2-7; 9 nucleotides line up with TRBD2. With 0 bases clipped from V and 3 bases from J, the junction kept 3 bases outside the gene matches. The length of the CDR3 is 15 residues. From germline, CDR1 is LNHNV and CDR2 YYDKDF (reference sequence). The CDR3 loop reads CATSRDSGGSYEQYF. The CDR3 bases are TGTGCCACCAGCAGAGATAGCGGGGGCAGCTACGAGCAGTACTTC.

The V gene is TRBV11-2, the J gene TRBJ1-1; D is unclear. The CDR3 is 13 residues long. Germline loops: CDR1 SGHAT, CDR2 FQNNGV. V lost 2 bases to trimming and J lost 1 base, with 5 bases between them. The CDR3 DNA reads TGTGCCAGCAGCTTATTCGGGAACACTGAAGCTTTCTTT. The encoded protein is CASSLFGNTEAFF. Full variable domain (outside the CDR3, taken from reference TRBV11-2 and TRBJ1-1): EAGVAQSPRYKIIEKRQSVAFWCNPISGHATLYWYQQILGQGPKLLIQFQNNGVVDDSQLPKDRFSAERLKGVDSTLKIQPAKLEDSAVYLCASSLFGNTEAFFGQGTRLTVV.

V gene TRBV30 combines with J gene TRBJ1-1, with unresolved D. Between the trimmed V and J ends, which lost 4 bases and 5 bases, there was a span of 11 bases. Germline CDR1 reads GTSNPN; CDR2 reads SVGIG (reference sequence). The CDR3 is made up of 12 amino acids. As DNA, the CDR3 is TGTGCCTGGACCCGGGGAGGGACTGAAGCTTTCTTT. Protein product: CAWTRGGTEAFF.

J is TRBJ1-1 and V is TRBV25-1; D is unresolved. The V and J ends lost 4 bases and 0 bases respectively, with 9 bases between them. CDR1 MGHDK and CDR2 SYGVNS come from the germline V gene. The CDR3 length is 14 residues. CDR3: CASSGSVLNTEAFF. The CDR3 nucleotides read TGTGCCAGCAGTGGGAGTGTCCTGAACACTGAAGCTTTCTTT. The complete variable domain, with remaining parts taken from reference TRBV25-1 and TRBJ1-1, reads EADIYQTPRYLVIGTGKKITLECSQTMGHDKMYWYQQDPGMELHLIHYSYGVNSTEKGDLSSESTVSRIRTEHFPLTLESARPSHTSQYLCASSGSVLNTEAFFGQGTRLTVV.

The rearrangement links TRBV19 to TRBJ2-7; 11 bases are shared with TRBD1. The CDR3 is 14 amino acids. Unmatched junction bases numbered 5, after V lost 4 bases and J lost 6 bases. CDR1 and CDR2 (germline): LNHDA, SQIVND (reference sequence). The CDR3 DNA reads TGTGCCAGTAGTAGGGGACAGGGGGTCTCCGAGCAGTACTTC. It specifies CASSRGQGVSEQYF.